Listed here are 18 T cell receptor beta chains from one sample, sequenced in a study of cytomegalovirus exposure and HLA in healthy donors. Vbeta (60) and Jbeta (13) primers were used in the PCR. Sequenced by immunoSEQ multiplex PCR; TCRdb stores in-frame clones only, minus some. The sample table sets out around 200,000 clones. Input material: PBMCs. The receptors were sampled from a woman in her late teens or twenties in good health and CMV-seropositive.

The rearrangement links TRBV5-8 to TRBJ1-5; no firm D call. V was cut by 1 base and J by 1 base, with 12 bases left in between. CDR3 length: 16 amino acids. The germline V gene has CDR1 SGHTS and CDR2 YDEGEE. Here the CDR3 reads CASSLLSGVSNQPQHF. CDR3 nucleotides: TGTGCCAGCAGCTTGTTGTCCGGGGTGAGCAATCAGCCCCAGCATTTT.

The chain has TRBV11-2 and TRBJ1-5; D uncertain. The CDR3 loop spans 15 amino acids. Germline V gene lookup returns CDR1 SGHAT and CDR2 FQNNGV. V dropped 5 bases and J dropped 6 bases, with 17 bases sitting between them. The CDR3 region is CASSRGGVSGQPQHF. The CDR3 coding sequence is TGTGCCAGCAGCCGTGGCGGGGTATCGGGTCAGCCCCAGCATTTT.

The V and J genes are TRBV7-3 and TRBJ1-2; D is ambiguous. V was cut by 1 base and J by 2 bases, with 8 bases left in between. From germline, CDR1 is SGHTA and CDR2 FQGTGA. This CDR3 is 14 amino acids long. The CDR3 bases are TGTGCCAGCAGCTTAAATCCGGTAAACTATGGCTACACCTTC. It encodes CASSLNPVNYGYTF.

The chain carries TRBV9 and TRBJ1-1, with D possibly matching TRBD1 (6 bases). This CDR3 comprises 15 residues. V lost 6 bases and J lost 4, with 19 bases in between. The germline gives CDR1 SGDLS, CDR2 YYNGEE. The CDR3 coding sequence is TGTGCCAGCACTCCGGGCAGGGGTTCGCTCACTGAAGCTTTCTTT. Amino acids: CASTPGRGSLTEAFF.

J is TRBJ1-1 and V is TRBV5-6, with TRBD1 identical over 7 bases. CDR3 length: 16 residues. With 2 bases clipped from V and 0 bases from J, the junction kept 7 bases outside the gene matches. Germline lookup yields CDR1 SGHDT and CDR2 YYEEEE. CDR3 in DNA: TGTGCCAGCAGCTTCCGACAGGGTTCTATGAACACTGAAGCTTTCTTT. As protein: CASSFRQGSMNTEAFF.

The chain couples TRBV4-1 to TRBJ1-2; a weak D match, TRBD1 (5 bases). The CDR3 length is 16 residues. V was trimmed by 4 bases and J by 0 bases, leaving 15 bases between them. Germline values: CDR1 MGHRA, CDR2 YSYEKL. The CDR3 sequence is CASSPRLGVANYGYTF. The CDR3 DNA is TGCGCCAGCAGCCCAAGATTAGGGGTGGCTAACTATGGCTACACCTTC.

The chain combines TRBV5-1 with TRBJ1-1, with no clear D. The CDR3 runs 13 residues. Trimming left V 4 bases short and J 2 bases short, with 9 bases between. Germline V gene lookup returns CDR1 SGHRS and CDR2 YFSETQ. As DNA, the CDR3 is TGCGCCAGCAGCCAACAGAGTAACACTGAAGCTTTCTTT. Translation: CASSQQSNTEAFF.

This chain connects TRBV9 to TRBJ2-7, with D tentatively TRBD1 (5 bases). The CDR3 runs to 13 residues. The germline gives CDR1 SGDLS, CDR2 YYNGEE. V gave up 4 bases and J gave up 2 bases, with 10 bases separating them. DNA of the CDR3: TGTGCCAGCAGCACCGGACAAACCTACGAGCAGTACTTC. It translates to CASSTGQTYEQYF.

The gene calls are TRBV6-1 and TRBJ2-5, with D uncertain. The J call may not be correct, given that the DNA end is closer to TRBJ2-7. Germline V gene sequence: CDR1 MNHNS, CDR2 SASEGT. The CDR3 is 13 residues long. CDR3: CASSEVFSAEQYF. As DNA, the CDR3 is TGTGCCAGCAGTGAAGTTTTTTCCGCCGAGCAGTACTTC.

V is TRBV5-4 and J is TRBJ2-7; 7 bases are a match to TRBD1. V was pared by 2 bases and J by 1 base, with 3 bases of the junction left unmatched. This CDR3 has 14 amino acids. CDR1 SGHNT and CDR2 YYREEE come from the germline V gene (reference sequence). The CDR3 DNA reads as TGTGCCAGCAGCTTTCGACAGGGATCCTACGAGCAGTACTTC. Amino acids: CASSFRQGSYEQYF.

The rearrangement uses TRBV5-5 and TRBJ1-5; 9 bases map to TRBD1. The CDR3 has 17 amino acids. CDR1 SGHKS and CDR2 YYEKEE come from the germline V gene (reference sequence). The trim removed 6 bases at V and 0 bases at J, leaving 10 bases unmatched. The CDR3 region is CASKGGQGPNSNQPQHF. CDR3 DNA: TGTGCCAGCAAAGGGGGACAGGGACCAAATAGCAATCAGCCCCAGCATTTT.

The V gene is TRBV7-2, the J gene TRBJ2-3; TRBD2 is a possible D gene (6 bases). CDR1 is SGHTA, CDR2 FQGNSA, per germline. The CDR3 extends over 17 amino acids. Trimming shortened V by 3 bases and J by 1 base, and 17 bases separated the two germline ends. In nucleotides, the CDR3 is TGTGCCAGCAGCTTGCACCAGCGGGCGCTCGGCACAGATACGCAGTATTTT. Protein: CASSLHQRALGTDTQYF.

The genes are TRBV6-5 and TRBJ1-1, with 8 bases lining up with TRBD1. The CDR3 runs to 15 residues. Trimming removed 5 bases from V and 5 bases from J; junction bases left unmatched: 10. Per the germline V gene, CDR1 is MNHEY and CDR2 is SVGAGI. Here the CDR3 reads CASSQDRVRGTEAFF. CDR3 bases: TGTGCCAGCAGTCAGGACAGGGTGAGAGGGACTGAAGCTTTCTTT.

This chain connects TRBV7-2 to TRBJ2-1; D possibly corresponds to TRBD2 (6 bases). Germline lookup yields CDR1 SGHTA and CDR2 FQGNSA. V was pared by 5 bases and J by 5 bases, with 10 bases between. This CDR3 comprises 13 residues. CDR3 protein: CASSPGLHNEQFF. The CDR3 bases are TGTGCCAGCAGCCCGGGACTCCACAATGAGCAGTTCTTC. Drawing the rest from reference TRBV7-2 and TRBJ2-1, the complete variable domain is GAGVSQSPSNKVTEKGKDVELRCDPISGHTALYWYRQSLGQGLEFLIYFQGNSAPDKSGLPSDRFSAERTGGSVSTLTIQRTQQEDSAVYLCASSPGLHNEQFFGPGTRLTVL.

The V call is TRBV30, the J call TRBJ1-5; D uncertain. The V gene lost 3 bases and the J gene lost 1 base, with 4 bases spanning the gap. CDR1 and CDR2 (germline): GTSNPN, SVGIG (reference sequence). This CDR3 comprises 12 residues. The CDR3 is CAWRGSNQPQHF. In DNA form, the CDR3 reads TGTGCCTGGAGGGGCAGCAATCAGCCCCAGCATTTT.

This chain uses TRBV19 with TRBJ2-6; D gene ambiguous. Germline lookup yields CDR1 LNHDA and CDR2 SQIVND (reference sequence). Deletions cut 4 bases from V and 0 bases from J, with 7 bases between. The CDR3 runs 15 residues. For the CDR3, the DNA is TGTGCCAGTAGTACTCAACACTCTGGGGCCAACGTCCTGACTTTC. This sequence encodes CASSTQHSGANVLTF.

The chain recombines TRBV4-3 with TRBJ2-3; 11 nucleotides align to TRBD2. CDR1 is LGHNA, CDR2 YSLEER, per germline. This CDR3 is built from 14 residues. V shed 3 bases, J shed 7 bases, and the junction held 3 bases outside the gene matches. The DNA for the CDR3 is TGCGCCAGCAGCCATCTAGCGGGGGGTAATACGCAGTATTTT. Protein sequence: CASSHLAGGNTQYF.

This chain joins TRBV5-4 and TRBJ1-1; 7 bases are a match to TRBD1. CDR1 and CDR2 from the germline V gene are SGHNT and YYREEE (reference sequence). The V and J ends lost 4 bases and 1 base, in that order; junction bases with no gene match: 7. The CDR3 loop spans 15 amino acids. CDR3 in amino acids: CASSAGQQGNTEAFF. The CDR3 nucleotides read TGTGCCAGCAGCGCGGGACAGCAGGGGAACACTGAAGCTTTCTTT.